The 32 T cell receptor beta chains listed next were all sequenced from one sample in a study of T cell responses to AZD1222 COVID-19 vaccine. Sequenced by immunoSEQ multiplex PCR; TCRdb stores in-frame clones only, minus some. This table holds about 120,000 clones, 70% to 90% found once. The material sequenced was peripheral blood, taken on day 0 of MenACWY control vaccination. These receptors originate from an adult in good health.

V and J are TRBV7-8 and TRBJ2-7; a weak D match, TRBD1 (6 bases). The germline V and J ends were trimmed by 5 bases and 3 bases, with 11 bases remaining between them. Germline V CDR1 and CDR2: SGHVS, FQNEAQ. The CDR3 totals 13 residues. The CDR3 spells CASSIGQFYEQYF. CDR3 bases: TGTGCCAGCAGCATCGGACAGTTCTACGAGCAGTACTTC.

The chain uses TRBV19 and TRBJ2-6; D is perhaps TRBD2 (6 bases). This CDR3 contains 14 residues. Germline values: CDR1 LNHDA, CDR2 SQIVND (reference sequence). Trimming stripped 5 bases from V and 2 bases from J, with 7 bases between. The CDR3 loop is CASSGGAGANVLTF. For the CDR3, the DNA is TGTGCCAGTAGTGGAGGGGCTGGGGCCAACGTCCTGACTTTC.

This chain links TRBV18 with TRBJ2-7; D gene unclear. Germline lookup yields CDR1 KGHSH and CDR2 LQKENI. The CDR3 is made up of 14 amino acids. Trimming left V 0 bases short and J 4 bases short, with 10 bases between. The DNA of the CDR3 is TGTGCCAGCTCACCACCGTCACAGAAGTACGAGCAGTACTTC. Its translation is CASSPPSQKYEQYF.

CDR3 sequence reads: CASSSPGSYEQYF. The CDR3 region has the DNA TGTGCCAGCAGCTCTCCTGGCTCCTACGAGCAGTACTTC. J is TRBJ2-7 and V is TRBV7-2; no definite D call. Trimming left V 4 bases short and J 0 bases short, with 7 bases between. Germline CDR1 is SGHTA and CDR2 is FQGNSA. This CDR3 has 13 amino acids.

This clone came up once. CDR3 coding DNA: TGTGCCTGGAGTGATACGGAGCAGCCCCAGCATTTT. Translating it yields CAWSDTEQPQHF. This chain joins TRBV30 and TRBJ1-5; no reliable D call. The V gene's germline CDR1 is GTSNPN and CDR2 SVGIG (reference sequence). CDR3 length: 12 residues. Trimming stripped 1 base from V and 7 bases from J, with 8 bases between.

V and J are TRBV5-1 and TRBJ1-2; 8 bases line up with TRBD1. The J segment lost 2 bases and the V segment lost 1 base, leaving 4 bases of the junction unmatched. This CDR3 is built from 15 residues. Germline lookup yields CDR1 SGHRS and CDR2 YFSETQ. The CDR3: CASSLSRGQNYGYTF. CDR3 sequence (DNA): TGCGCCAGCAGCTTGAGCAGGGGGCAAAACTATGGCTACACCTTC.

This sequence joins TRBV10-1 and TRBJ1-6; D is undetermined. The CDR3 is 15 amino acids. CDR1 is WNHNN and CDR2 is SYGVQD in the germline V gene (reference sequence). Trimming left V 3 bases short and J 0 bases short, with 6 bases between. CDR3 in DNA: TGCGCCAGCAGTGACTGGAGCTCCTATAATTCACCCCTCCACTTT. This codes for CASSDWSSYNSPLHF.

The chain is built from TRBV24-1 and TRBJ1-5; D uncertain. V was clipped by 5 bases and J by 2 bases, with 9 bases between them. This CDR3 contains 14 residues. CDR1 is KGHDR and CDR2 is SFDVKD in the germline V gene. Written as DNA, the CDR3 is TGTGCCACCAGTGCACGGGAAGGCAATCAGCCCCAGCATTTT. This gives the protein CATSAREGNQPQHF.

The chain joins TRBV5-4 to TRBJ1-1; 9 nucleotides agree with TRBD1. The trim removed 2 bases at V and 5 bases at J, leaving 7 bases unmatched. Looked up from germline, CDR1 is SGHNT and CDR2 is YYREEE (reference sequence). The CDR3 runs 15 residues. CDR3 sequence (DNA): TGTGCCAGCAGCTTTACCGGGACAGGGTTAACTGAAGCTTTCTTT. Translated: CASSFTGTGLTEAFF.

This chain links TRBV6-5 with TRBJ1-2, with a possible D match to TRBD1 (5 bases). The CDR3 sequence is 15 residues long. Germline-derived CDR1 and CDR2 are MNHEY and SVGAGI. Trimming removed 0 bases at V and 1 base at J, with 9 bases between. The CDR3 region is CASSYSSGGNYGYTF. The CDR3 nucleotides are TGTGCCAGCAGTTACTCGAGTGGGGGTAACTATGGCTACACCTTC.

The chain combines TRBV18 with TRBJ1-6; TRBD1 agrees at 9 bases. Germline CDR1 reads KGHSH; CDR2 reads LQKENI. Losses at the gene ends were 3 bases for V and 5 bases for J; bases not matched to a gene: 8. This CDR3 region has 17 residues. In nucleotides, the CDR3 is TGTGCCAGCTCACCTTCCGCGGACAGGGGCAATAATTCACCCCTCCACTTT. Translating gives CASSPSADRGNNSPLHF. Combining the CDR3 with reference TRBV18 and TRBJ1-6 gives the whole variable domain NAGVMQNPRHLVRRRGQEARLRCSPMKGHSHVYWYRQLPEEGLKFMVYLQKENIIDESGMPKERFSAEFPKEGPSILRIQQVVRGDSAAYFCASSPSADRGNNSPLHFGNGTRLTVT.

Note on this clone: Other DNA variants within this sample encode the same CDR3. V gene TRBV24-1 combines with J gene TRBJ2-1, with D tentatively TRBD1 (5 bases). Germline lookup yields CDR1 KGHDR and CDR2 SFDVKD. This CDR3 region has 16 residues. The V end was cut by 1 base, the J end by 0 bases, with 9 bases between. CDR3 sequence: CATSDLRGSSYNEQFF. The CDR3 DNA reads TGTGCCACCAGTGATTTAAGGGGCAGCTCCTACAATGAGCAGTTCTTC.

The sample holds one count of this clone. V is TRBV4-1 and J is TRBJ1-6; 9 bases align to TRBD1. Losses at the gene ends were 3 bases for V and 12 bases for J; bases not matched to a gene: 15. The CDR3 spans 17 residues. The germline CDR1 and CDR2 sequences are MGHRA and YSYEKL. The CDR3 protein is CASSHDRNRGRSRPLHF. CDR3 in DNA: TGCGCCAGCAGCCATGACCGAAACAGGGGGCGGAGTAGACCCCTCCACTTT.

The CDR3 DNA follows: TGTGCCAGCAGCCCAGGACAGGCTCCGCGGAGGAACACTGAAGCTTTCTTT. Encoded protein: CASSPGQAPRRNTEAFF. The J gene is TRBJ1-1, the V gene TRBV5-4; TRBD1 matches 7 bases. Trimming cost V 4 bases and J 1 base; bases outside gene matches: 13. The CDR3 length is 17 residues. From germline, CDR1 is SGHNT and CDR2 YYREEE (reference sequence).

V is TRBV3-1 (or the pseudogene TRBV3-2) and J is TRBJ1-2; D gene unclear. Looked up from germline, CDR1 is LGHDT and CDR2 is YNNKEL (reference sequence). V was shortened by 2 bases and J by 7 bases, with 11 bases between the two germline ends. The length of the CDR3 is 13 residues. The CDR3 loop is CASSQRESSGYTF. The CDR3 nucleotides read TGTGCCAGCAGCCAAAGGGAGTCCAGTGGCTACACCTTC.

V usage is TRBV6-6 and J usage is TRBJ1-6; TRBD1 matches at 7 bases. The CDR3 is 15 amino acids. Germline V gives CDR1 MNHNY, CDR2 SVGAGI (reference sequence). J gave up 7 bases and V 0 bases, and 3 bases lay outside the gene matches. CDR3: CASSYSTGWNSPLHF. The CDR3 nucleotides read TGTGCCAGCAGTTACTCGACAGGGTGGAATTCACCCCTCCACTTT.

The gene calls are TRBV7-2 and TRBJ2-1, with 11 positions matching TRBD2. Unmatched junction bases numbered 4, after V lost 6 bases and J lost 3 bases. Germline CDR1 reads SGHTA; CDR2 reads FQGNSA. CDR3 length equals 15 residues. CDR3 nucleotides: TGTGCCAGCAGTCTAGCGGGGGGACTCTACAATGAGCAGTTCTTC. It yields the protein CASSLAGGLYNEQFF. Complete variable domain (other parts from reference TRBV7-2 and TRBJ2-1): GAGVSQSPSNKVTEKGKDVELRCDPISGHTALYWYRQSLGQGLEFLIYFQGNSAPDKSGLPSDRFSAERTGGSVSTLTIQRTQQEDSAVYLCASSLAGGLYNEQFFGPGTRLTVL.

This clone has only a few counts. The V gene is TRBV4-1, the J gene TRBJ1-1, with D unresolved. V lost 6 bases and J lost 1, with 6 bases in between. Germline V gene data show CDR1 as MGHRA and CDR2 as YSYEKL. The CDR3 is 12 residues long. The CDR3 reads CASRGGNTEAFF. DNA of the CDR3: TGCGCCAGCAGGGGTGGGAACACTGAAGCTTTCTTT.

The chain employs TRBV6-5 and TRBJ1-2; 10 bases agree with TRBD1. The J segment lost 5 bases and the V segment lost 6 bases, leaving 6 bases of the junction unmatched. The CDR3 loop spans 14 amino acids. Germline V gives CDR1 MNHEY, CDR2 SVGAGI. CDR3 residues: CASRRQGALYGYTF. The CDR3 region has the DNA TGTGCCAGCAGGAGACAGGGGGCTCTTTATGGCTACACCTTC.

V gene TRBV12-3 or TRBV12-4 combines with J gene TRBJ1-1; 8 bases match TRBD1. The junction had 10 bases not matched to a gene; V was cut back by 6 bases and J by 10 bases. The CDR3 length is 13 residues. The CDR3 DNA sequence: TGTGCCAGCAGCCCGGACAGGGCCGGTACAGCTTTCTTT. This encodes CASSPDRAGTAFF.

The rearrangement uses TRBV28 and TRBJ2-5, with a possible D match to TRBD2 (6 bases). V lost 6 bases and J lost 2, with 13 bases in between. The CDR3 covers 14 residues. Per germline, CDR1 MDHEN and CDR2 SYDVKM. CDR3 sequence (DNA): TGTGCCAGCAGACTGGGACTGTTTCAAGAGACCCAGTACTTC. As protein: CASRLGLFQETQYF.

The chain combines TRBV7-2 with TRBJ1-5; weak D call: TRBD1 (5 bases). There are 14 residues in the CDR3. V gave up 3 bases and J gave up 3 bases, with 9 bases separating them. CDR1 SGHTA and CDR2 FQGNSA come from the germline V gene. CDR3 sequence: CASSFGAVNQPQHF. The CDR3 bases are TGTGCCAGCAGCTTTGGGGCAGTCAATCAGCCCCAGCATTTT. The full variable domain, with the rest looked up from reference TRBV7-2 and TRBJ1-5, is GAGVSQSPSNKVTEKGKDVELRCDPISGHTALYWYRQSLGQGLEFLIYFQGNSAPDKSGLPSDRFSAERTGGSVSTLTIQRTQQEDSAVYLCASSFGAVNQPQHFGDGTRLSIL.

CDR3 in amino acids: CASSPTGRVNYGYTF. DNA of the CDR3: TGTGCCAGCTCACCGACAGGGAGGGTGAACTATGGCTACACCTTC. This chain uses TRBV18 with TRBJ1-2; TRBD1 matches at 7 bases. The CDR3 has 15 residues. V shed 3 bases, J shed 2 bases, and the junction held 6 bases outside the gene matches. Germline CDR1 KGHSH, CDR2 LQKENI.

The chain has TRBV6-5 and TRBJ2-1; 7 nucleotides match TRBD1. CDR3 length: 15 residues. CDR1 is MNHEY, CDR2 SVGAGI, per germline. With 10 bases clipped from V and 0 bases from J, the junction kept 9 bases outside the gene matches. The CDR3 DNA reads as TGTGCCACCCCAGTAGGGGGCTCCTCCTACAATGAGCAGTTCTTC. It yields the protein CATPVGGSSYNEQFF.

CDR3 bases: TGTGCCAGCAGCATCTACGGACAGGGGAACACTGAAGCTTTCTTT. Its protein product is CASSIYGQGNTEAFF. The chain joins TRBV9 to TRBJ1-1, with TRBD1 identical over 8 bases. Germline V lookup: CDR1 SGDLS, CDR2 YYNGEE. With 4 bases clipped from V and 1 base from J, the junction kept 6 bases outside the gene matches. CDR3 size: 15 residues. The complete variable domain, with remaining parts taken from reference TRBV9 and TRBJ1-1, reads DSGVTQTPKHLITATGQRVTLRCSPRSGDLSVYWYQQSLDQGLQFLIQYYNGEERAKGNILERFSAQQFPDLHSELNLSSLELGDSALYFCASSIYGQGNTEAFFGQGTRLTVV.

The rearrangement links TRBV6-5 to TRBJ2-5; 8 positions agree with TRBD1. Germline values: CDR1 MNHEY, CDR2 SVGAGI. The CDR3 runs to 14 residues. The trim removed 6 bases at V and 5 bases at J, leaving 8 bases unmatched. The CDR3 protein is CASSPDRVWETQYF. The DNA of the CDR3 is TGTGCCAGCAGCCCGGACAGGGTTTGGGAGACCCAGTACTTC.

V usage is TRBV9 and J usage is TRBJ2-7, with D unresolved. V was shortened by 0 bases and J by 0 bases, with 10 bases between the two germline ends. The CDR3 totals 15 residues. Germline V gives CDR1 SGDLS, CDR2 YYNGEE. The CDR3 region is CASSVGAGHSYEQYF. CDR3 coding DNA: TGTGCCAGCAGCGTAGGGGCAGGTCACTCCTACGAGCAGTACTTC.

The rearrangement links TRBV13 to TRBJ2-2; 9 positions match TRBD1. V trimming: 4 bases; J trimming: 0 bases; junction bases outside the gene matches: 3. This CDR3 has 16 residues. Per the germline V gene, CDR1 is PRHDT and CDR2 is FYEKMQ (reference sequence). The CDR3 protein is CASSSRQGANTGELFF. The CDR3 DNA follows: TGTGCCAGCAGCTCCAGACAGGGGGCGAACACCGGGGAGCTGTTTTTT.

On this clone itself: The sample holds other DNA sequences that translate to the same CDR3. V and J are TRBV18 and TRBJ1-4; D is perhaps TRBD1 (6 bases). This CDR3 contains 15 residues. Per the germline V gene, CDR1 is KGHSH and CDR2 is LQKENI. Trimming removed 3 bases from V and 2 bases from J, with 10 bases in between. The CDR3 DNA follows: TGTGCCAGCTCACCTGAGACAGGCACTAATGAAAAACTGTTTTTT. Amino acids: CASSPETGTNEKLFF.

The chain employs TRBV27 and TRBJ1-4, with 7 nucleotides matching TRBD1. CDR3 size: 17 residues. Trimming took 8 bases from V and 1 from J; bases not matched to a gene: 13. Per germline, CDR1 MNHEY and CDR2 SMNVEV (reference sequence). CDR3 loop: CASSLRPGGGTNEKLFF. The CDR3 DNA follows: TGTGCCAGCTCTCTCCGGCCAGGGGGGGGAACTAATGAAAAACTGTTTTTT. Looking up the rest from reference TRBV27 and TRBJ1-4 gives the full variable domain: EAQVTQNPRYLITVTGKKLTVTCSQNMNHEYMSWYRQDPGLGLRQIYYSMNVEVTDKGDVPEGYKVSRKEKRNFPLILESPSPNQTSLYFCASSLRPGGGTNEKLFFGSGTQLSVL.

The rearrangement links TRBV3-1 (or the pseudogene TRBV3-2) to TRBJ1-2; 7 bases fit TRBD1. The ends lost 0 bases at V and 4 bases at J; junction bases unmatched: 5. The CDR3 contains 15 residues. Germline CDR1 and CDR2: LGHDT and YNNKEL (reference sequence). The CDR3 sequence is CASSQEDRLLYGYTF. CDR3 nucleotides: TGTGCCAGCAGCCAAGAGGACAGGTTGCTCTATGGCTACACCTTC.

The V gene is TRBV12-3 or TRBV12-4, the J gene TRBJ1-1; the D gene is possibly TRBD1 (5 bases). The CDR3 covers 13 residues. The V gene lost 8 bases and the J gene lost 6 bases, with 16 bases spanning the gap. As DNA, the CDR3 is TGTGCCAGCGGCCGGGGCAGGGTTGCTGAAGCTTTCTTT. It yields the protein CASGRGRVAEAFF.